Below, one T cell receptor beta chain is given with its context. What it binds is not known. The authors made TCR beta libraries using UMI-labeled 5' RACE. TCRdb reanalyzed the 5' RACE reads and collapses them to one entry per CDR3 protein, without DNA. The table lists roughly 17,000 distinct CDR3 sequences, with 5.5% to 6% in the top ten. This sample is drawn from a study of human CD8 memory T cell subsets. General observations from the study: The study found similarly high diversity in stem-like memory and precursor exhausted T cells, unlike effector memory cells. Chao1 was used to estimate diversity, and its estimates suggested stem-like memory T cells were more diverse than precursor exhausted T cells.

For stem-like memory CD8+ T cells (TSTEM), the phenotype was CCR7+ PD-1- TIGIT-. By negative magnetic separation, total CD8+ T cells were enriched. The germline V gene has CDR1 SGHDT and CDR2 YYEEEE. This CDR3 spans 15 amino acids. The material sequenced was CD8+ stem-like memory T cells (TSCM and TCM) sorted from PBMCs. Described subset: stem-like memory CD8 T cells (TSTEM), CCR7+ PD-1- TIGIT-. This sequence was found in a human donor in good health. The rearrangement uses TRBV5-6 and TRBJ2-7. CDR3 region: CASSLYLGNLHEQYF.